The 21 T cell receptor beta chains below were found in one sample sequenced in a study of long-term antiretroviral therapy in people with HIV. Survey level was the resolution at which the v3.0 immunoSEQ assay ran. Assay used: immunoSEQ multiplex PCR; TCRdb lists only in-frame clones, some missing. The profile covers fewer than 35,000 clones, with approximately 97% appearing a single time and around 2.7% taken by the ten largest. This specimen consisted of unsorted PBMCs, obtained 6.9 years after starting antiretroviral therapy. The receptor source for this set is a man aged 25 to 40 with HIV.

The CDR3 region has the DNA TGCGCCAGCAGCCGAGAGACAGGGTACGATGAAAAACTGTTTTTT. Amino acids: CASSRETGYDEKLFF. V and J are TRBV4-3 and TRBJ1-4, with 7 bases identical to TRBD1. The CDR3 is 15 amino acids. Germline CDR1 and CDR2: LGHNA and YSLEER. V dropped 4 bases and J dropped 6; count of bases not matched to a gene: 8.

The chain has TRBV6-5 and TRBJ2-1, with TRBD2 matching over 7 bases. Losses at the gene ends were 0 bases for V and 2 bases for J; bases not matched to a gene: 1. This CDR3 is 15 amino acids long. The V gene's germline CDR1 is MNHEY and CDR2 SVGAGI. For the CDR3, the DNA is TGTGCCAGCAGTTACTCGGGGGGGACCTACAATGAGCAGTTCTTC. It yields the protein CASSYSGGTYNEQFF.

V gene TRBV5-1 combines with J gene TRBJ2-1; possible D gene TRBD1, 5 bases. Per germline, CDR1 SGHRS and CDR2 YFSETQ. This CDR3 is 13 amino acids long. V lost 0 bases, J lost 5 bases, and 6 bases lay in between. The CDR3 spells CASSLGTNNEQFF. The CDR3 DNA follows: TGCGCCAGCAGCTTGGGGACAAACAATGAGCAGTTCTTC.

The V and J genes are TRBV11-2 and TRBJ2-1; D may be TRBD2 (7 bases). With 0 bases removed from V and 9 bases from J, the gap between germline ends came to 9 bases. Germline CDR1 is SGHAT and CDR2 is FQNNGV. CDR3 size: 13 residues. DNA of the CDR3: TGTGCCAGCAGCTTAGAAGGGGGGGGTGAGCAGTTCTTC. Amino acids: CASSLEGGGEQFF.

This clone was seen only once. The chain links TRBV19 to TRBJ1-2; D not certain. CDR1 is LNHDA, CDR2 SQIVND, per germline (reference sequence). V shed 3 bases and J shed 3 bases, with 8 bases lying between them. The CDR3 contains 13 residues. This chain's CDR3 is CASSIGVYYGYTF. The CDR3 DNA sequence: TGTGCCAGTAGTATCGGAGTTTACTATGGCTACACCTTC.

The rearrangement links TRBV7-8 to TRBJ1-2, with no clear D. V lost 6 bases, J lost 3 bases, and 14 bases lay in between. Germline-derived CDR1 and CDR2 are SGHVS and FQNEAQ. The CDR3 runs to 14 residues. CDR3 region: CASSPLGGDYGYTF. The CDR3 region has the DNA TGTGCCAGCAGTCCCCTTGGTGGCGACTATGGCTACACCTTC.

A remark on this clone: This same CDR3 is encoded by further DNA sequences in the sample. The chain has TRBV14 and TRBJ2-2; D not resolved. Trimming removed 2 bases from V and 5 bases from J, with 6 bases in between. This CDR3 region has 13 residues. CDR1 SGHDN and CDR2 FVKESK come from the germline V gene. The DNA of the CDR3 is TGTGCCAGCAGCCAATCCGGGACCGGGGAGCTGTTTTTT. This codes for CASSQSGTGELFF.

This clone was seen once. The CDR3 is CASSPGAGGAYEQYF. In DNA form, the CDR3 reads TGTGCCAGCAGCCCCGGAGCGGGGGGCGCCTACGAGCAGTACTTC. This chain connects TRBV9 to TRBJ2-7; 9 positions agree with TRBD2. This CDR3 has 15 amino acids. Losses at the gene ends were 4 bases for V and 2 bases for J; bases not matched to a gene: 7. Germline V CDR1 and CDR2: SGDLS, YYNGEE.

CDR3 sequence: CASTPQGTGELFF. The CDR3 DNA follows: TGTGCCAGCACTCCCCAAGGGACCGGGGAGCTGTTTTTT. The chain joins TRBV6-5 to TRBJ2-2; no definite D call. Germline V CDR1 and CDR2: MNHEY, SVGAGI. The germline V and J ends were trimmed by 7 bases and 5 bases, with 11 bases remaining between them. The CDR3 is 13 residues long.

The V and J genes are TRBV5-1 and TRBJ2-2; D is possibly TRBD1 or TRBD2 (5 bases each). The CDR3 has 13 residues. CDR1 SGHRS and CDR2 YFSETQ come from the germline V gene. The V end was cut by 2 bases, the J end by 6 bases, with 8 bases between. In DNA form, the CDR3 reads TGCGCCAGCAGCTTTGGGACCGCCGGGGAGCTGTTTTTT. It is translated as CASSFGTAGELFF.

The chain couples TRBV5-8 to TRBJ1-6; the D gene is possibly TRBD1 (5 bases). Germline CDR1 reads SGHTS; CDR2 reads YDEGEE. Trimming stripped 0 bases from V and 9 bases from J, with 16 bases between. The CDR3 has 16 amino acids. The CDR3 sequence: CASSLERKGFGSPLHF. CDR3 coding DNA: TGTGCCAGCAGCTTGGAACGGAAGGGGTTTGGTTCACCCCTCCACTTT.

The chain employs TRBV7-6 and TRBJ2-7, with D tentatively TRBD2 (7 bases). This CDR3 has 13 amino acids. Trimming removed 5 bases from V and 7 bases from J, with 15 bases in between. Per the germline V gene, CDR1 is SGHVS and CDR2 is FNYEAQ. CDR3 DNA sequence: TGTGCCAGCAGCCTCATGGGGGGGCAGGAGCAGTACTTC. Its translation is CASSLMGGQEQYF.

The CDR3 coding sequence is TGTGCCAGCAGCCTCACAGGGGGCGGAATGGGAAGCACTGAAGCTTTCTTT. It translates to CASSLTGGGMGSTEAFF. V usage is TRBV7-2 and J usage is TRBJ1-1; 9 nucleotides line up with TRBD1. The CDR3 runs to 17 residues. Germline CDR1 and CDR2: SGHTA and FQGNSA. The V segment lost 5 bases and the J segment 4 bases; nucleotides outside the gene matches: 14. The entire variable domain, with the rest obtained from reference TRBV7-2 and TRBJ1-1, is as follows: GAGVSQSPSNKVTEKGKDVELRCDPISGHTALYWYRQSLGQGLEFLIYFQGNSAPDKSGLPSDRFSAERTGGSVSTLTIQRTQQEDSAVYLCASSLTGGGMGSTEAFFGQGTRLTVV.

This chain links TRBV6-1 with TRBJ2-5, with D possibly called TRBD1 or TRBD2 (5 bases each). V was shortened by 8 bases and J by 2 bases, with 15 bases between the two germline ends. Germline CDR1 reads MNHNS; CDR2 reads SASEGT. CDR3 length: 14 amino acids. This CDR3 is CASQRGRGQETQYF. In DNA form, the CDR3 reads TGTGCCAGCCAAAGGGGACGGGGACAAGAGACCCAGTACTTC.

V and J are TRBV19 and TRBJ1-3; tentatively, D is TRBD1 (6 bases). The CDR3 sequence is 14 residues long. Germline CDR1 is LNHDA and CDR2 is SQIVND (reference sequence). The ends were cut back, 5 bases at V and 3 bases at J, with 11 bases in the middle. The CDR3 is CASSGNRVGNTIYF. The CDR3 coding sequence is TGTGCCAGTAGTGGAAACAGGGTTGGAAACACCATATATTTT.

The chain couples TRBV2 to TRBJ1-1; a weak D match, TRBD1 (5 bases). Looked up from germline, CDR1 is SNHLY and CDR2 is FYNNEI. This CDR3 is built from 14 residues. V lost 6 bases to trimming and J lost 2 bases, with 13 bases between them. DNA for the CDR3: TGTGCCAGCAGACGGGACGGCTCAAACACTGAAGCTTTCTTT. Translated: CASRRDGSNTEAFF.

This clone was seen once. This CDR3 is CASSWGVGAEAFF. As DNA, the CDR3 is TGTGCCAGCTCCTGGGGGGTGGGGGCTGAAGCTTTCTTT. V and J are TRBV27 and TRBJ1-1; D possibly corresponds to TRBD1 (5 bases). The CDR3 has 13 residues. CDR1 and CDR2 (germline): MNHEY, SMNVEV (reference sequence). Trimming pared 8 bases from V and 6 bases from J, leaving 16 bases between.

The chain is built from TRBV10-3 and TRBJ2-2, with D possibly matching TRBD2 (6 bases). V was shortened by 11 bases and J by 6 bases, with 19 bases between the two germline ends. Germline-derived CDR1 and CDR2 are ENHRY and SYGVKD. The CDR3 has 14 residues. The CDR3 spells CAPPLGRRAGELFF. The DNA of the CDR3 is TGTGCCCCCCCCTTGGGGCGGAGGGCCGGGGAGCTGTTTTTT.

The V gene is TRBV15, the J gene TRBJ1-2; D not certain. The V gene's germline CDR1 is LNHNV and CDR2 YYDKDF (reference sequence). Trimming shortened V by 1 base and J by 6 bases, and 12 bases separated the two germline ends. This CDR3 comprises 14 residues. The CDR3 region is CATSRGGERHGYTF. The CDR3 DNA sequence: TGTGCCACCAGCAGAGGCGGGGAACGGCATGGCTACACCTTC.

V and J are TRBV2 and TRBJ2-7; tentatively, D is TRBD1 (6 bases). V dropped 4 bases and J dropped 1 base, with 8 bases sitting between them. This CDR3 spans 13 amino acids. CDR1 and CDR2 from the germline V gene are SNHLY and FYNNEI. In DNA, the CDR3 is TGTGCCAGCAGTGTACAGGGATCCTACGAGCAGTACTTC. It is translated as CASSVQGSYEQYF.

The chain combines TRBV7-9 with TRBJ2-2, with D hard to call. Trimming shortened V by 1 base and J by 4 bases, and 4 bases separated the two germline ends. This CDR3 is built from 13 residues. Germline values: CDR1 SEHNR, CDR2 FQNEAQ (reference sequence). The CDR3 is CASSLETTGELFF. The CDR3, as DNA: TGTGCCAGCAGCTTAGAAACCACCGGGGAGCTGTTTTTT.